This T cell receptor beta chain emerged from a study of cytomegalovirus exposure and HLA in healthy donors. Trimming cost V 3 bases and J 12 bases, with 14 bases left between them. From germline, CDR1 is DFQATT and CDR2 SNEGSKA (reference sequence). CDR3 length: 11 amino acids. Details on this clone: Antigen unknown.

Study conclusions and caveats: The authors excluded some V segments, including TRBV6-2 and TRBV6-3, as indistinguishable.

Primers for the PCR totalled 60 Vbeta and 13 Jbeta. Profiling relied on immunoSEQ multiplex PCR, and the TCRdb table lists in-frame clones only, not all of them. This sample carries 150,000 to 200,000 clones, 60% to 85% of them seen once, and the ten largest clones take over 2.5%. The sequence was obtained from a woman in her 50s in good health and CMV-seropositive. V usage is TRBV20-1 and J usage is TRBJ1-1; TRBD1 might be the D (6 bases). The sample was PBMCs. The CDR3 protein is CSARGARDTFF. As DNA, the CDR3 is TGCAGTGCTAGGGGGGCCCGGGATACTTTCTTT.